The entry below describes one TCR beta chain. The sample holds many counts of this clonotype. This receptor's antigen is unknown. No much larger clonotype is one base removed from it; base qualities were not supplied. This entry comes from a study (dated by TCRdb to about 2016). The germline V gene encodes CDR1 KGHDR and CDR2 SFDVKD. The CDR3 covers 14 residues, taking in both the cysteine and the phenylalanine. The sequence is cut down to CDR3 DNA, 42 bases in frame from base 1. V lost 4 bases and J lost 6 bases; the stretch between them is 14 bases long. The library was produced with RT-PCR. The instrument was an Illumina MiSeq. The public reads were reprocessed in TCRdb via fastp at Q25 and MiXCR, keeping in-frame beta chains. Rows with a matching CDR3 protein are joined into one entry that keeps the most common DNA and genes. A total of hundreds of thousands of distinct CDR3 sequences appear in this sample, approximately 15% of them only once. Of the sample, 3% to 4.5% is held by the ten largest clones.

The receptor was derived from a female donor in good health, serving as a healthy control. The V gene is TRBV24-1 and the J gene is TRBJ1-2; the D gene is perhaps TRBD1, on 5 matching bases. The sequencing sample was made of memory CD4+ T cells from blood. DNA sequence: TGTGCCACCAGTGAAGCCAGGACAATCGATGGCTACACCTTC. It translates to CATSEARTIDGYTF.